This TCR beta chain was obtained from a study of T cells after somatic rescue of genetic block. This CDR3 spans 12 amino acids. V was pared by 2 bases and J by 2 bases, with 2 bases between. Germline V gene sequence: CDR1 LNHDA, CDR2 SQIVND (reference sequence). Data came from immunoSEQ multiplex PCR; TCRdb stores just in-frame clones and leaves some out. The data contain 95,000 to 120,000 clones, over 80% of them singletons. Sequencing input: peripheral blood mononuclear cells (PBMCs). This rearrangement joins TRBV19 to TRBJ2-3; D unclear. This TCR came from a woman in her late teens or twenties. CDR3 coding DNA: TGTGCCAGTAGTATACACACAGATACGCAGTATTTT. This sequence encodes CASSIHTDTQYF.